The rows below give T cell receptor beta chains drawn from one sample of a study of identical twins. TCRdb redid the calling of the 5' RACE reads with MiXCR, one entry per CDR3 protein. The sample carries approximately 210,000 distinct CDR3 sequences, roughly 15% recorded once. The same sample was also studied in work on T cells expressing NK-cell markers.

Sequencing input: CD8+ T cells sorted from blood. The receptors shown here come from a woman aged 18-29 years in good health. The CDR3 runs from the conserved cysteine through the conserved F or W. A D gene is named only where the DNA matches it firmly. Expanded clones are given a class, and other clones once, few, many or no size at all.

d_gene | abundance | j_gene | v_gene | CDR3aa | CDR3nt
TRBD2 | many | TRBJ2-1 | TRBV5-1 | CASGGGEQFF | TGCGCCAGCGGCGGGGGAGAGCAGTTCTTC
. | . | TRBJ2-1 | TRBV6-5 | CASSSLDEQFF | TGTGCCAGCAGTTCACTTGATGAGCAGTTCTTC
TRBD1 | many | TRBJ2-7 | TRBV11-2 | CASSPGTGAYEQYF | TGTGCCAGCAGCCCGGGGACAGGGGCGTACGAGCAGTACTTC
. | . | TRBJ2-2 | TRBV7-2 | CATTWGAGELFF | TGTGCCACGACCTGGGGCGCCGGGGAGCTGTTTTTT
. | . | TRBJ2-1 | TRBV19 | CAVGGREQFF | TGTGCCGTCGGGGGGCGTGAGCAGTTCTTC
. | few | TRBJ2-3 | TRBV20-1 | CSAREGYLTDTQYF | TGCAGTGCTAGAGAGGGTTACCTCACAGATACGCAGTATTTT
. | . | TRBJ2-1 | TRBV25-1 | CASSEGGLNEQFF | TGTGCCAGCAGTGAGGGCGGACTCAATGAGCAGTTCTTC
. | few | TRBJ2-1 | TRBV6-1 | CASTAGRGLNEQFF | TGTGCCAGCACCGCGGGACGGGGGTTAAATGAGCAGTTCTTC
. | many | TRBJ2-7 | TRBV12-3/TRBV12-4 | CASSSENEQYF | TGTGCCAGCAGTTCAGAGAACGAGCAGTACTTC
TRBD1 | many | TRBJ2-1 | TRBV7-2 | CASKRTGANNEQFF | TGTGCCAGCAAAAGGACAGGGGCCAACAATGAGCAGTTCTTC
. | once | TRBJ2-5 | TRBV9 | CASSARDETQYF | TGTGCCAGCAGCGCCAGGGACGAGACCCAGTACTTC
TRBD2 | few | TRBJ2-7 | TRBV4-1 | CASSQDVLAGTYEQYF | TGCGCCAGCAGCCAAGATGTGCTAGCGGGAACCTACGAGCAGTACTTC
. | few | TRBJ1-1 | TRBV3-1 | CASSQGIRTEAFF | TGTGCCAGCAGCCAAGGCATTAGGACTGAAGCTTTCTTT
. | . | TRBJ2-1 | TRBV15 | CATSSRDGYNEQFF | TGTGCCACCAGCTCCCGCGACGGTTACAATGAGCAGTTCTTC
. | . | TRBJ1-2 | TRBV7-9 | CASSPPNTGGYTF | TGTGCCAGCAGCCCCCCTAACACCGGTGGCTACACCTTC
. | . | TRBJ2-2 | TRBV25-1 | CASSASDPGELFF | TGTGCCAGCAGTGCTTCCGACCCCGGGGAGCTGTTTTTT
. | few | TRBJ2-1 | TRBV11-2 | CASSTPGVGYNEQFF | TGTGCCAGCAGTACGCCGGGGGTCGGGTACAATGAGCAGTTCTTC
. | . | TRBJ1-1 | TRBV9 | CASSVGWSSPEAFF | TGTGCCAGCAGCGTAGGATGGAGTTCCCCTGAAGCTTTCTTT
. | . | TRBJ2-3 | TRBV5-6 | CASLGGDTQYF | TGTGCCAGCCTTGGGGGAGATACGCAGTATTTT
. | . | TRBJ2-3 | TRBV7-9 | CASKEAGTDTQYF | TGTGCCAGCAAGGAGGCAGGGACAGATACGCAGTATTTT
. | . | TRBJ1-4 | TRBV12-3/TRBV12-4 | CASSLRELGEKLFF | TGTGCCAGCAGTTTAAGGGAGCTGGGTGAAAAACTGTTTTTT
. | . | TRBJ1-1 | TRBV3-1 | CASSQETTRVFTEAFF | TGTGCCAGCAGCCAAGAAACAACCAGGGTATTTACTGAAGCTTTCTTT
. | . | TRBJ2-7 | TRBV7-4 | CASSPMAVSYEQYF | TGTGCCAGCAGTCCTATGGCCGTATCCTACGAGCAGTACTTC
. | many | TRBJ2-7 | TRBV14 | CASSPHNYEQYF | TGTGCCAGCAGTCCCCATAACTACGAGCAGTACTTC
. | . | TRBJ1-4 | TRBV27 | CASSKSRDRTNEKLFF | TGTGCCAGCAGTAAATCCAGAGACAGGACTAATGAAAAACTGTTTTTT
. | . | TRBJ2-1 | TRBV4-2 | CASSQAGEQFF | TGTGCCAGCAGCCAAGCGGGTGAGCAGTTCTTC
TRBD2 | . | TRBJ2-1 | TRBV6-1 | CASSLTGGGGNEQFF | TGTGCCAGCAGTCTCACGGGAGGCGGTGGCAATGAGCAGTTCTTC
TRBD1 | few | TRBJ2-3 | TRBV5-4 | CASSLPGGSTDTQYF | TGTGCCAGCAGCTTGCCAGGGGGTAGCACAGATACGCAGTATTTT
. | . | TRBJ2-1 | TRBV6-6 | CASNLGNEQFF | TGTGCCAGCAATCTAGGGAATGAGCAGTTCTTC
. | . | TRBJ1-1 | TRBV11-2 | CASSLLGDRMNTEAFF | TGTGCCAGCAGCTTACTCGGCGACCGTATGAACACTGAAGCTTTCTTT
. | . | TRBJ2-7 | TRBV7-8 | CASSLGARPYEQYF | TGTGCCAGCAGCTTAGGCGCCAGACCCTACGAGCAGTACTTC
TRBD2 | few | TRBJ2-7 | TRBV9 | CASNEGLAGMEQYF | TGTGCCAGCAACGAGGGACTAGCGGGAATGGAGCAGTACTTC
. | few | TRBJ2-1 | TRBV20-1 | CSARDGTNEQFF | TGCAGTGCTAGAGATGGGACCAATGAGCAGTTCTTC